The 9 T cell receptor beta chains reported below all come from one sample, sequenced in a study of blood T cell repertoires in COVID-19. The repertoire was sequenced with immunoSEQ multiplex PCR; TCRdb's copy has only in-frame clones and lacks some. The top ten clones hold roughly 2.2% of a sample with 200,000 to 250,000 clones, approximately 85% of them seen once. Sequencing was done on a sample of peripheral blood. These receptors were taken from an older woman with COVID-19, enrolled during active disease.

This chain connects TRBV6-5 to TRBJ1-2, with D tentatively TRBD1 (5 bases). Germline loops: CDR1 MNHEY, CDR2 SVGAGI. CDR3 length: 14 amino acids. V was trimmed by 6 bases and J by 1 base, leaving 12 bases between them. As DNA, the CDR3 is TGTGCCAGCAGAAGCCGCAGGGATAACTATGGCTACACCTTC. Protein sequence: CASRSRRDNYGYTF.

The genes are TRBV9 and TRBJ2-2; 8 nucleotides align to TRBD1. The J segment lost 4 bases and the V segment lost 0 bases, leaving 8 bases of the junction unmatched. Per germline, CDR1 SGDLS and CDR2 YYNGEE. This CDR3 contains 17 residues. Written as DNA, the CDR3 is TGTGCCAGCAGCGTAGGGAGGAGGACAGGGCGCACCGGGGAGCTGTTTTTT. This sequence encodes CASSVGRRTGRTGELFF.

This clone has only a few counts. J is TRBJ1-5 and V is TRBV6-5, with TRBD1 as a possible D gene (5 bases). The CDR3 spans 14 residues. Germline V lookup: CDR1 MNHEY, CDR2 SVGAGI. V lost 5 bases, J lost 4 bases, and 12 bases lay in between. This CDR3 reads CASSLTGDNQPQHF. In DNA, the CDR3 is TGTGCCAGCAGTCTTACAGGAGATAATCAGCCCCAGCATTTT.

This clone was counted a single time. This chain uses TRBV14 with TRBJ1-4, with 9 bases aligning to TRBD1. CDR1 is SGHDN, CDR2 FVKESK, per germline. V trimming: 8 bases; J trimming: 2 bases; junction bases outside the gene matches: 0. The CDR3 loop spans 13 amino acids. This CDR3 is CASGQGTNEKLFF. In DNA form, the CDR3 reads TGTGCCAGCGGACAGGGGACTAATGAAAAACTGTTTTTT. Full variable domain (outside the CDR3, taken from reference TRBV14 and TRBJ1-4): EAGVTQFPSHSVIEKGQTVTLRCDPISGHDNLYWYRRVMGKEIKFLLHFVKESKQDESGMPNNRFLAERTGGTYSTLKVQPAELEDSGVYFCASGQGTNEKLFFGSGTQLSVL.

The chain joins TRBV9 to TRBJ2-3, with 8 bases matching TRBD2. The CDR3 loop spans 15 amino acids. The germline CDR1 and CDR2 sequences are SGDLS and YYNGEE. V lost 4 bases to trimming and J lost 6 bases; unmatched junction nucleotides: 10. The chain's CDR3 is CASSPIAGRTDTQYF. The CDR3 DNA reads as TGTGCCAGCAGCCCAATAGCGGGACGAACGGATACGCAGTATTTT.

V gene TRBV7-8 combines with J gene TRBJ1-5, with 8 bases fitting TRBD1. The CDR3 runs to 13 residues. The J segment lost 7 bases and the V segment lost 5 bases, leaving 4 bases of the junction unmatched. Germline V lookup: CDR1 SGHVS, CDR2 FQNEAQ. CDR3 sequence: CASSLDRGQPQHF. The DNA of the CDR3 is TGTGCCAGCAGCCTAGACAGGGGCCAGCCCCAGCATTTT.

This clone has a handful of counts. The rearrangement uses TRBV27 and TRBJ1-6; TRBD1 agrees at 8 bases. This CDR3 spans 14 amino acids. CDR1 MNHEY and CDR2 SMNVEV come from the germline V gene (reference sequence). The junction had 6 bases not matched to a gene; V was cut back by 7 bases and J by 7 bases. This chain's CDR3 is CASKRTGPNSPLHF. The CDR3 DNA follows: TGTGCCAGCAAGCGGACAGGGCCAAATTCACCCCTCCACTTT.

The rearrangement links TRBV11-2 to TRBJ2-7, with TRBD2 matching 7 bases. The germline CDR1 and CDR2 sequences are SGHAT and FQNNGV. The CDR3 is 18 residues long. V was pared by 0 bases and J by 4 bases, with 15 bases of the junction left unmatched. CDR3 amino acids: CASSLDHHGGGGEYEQYF. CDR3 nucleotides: TGTGCCAGCAGCTTAGATCATCATGGCGGGGGAGGGGAATACGAGCAGTACTTC.

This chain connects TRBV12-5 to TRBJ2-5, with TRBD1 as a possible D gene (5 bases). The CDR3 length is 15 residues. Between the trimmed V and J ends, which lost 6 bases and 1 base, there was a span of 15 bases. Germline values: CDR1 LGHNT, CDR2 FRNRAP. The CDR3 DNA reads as TGTGCTAGTGGGCCAGGACACCTAAGCCAAGAGACCCAGTACTTC. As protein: CASGPGHLSQETQYF.